These 29 T cell receptor beta chains were sequenced from one sample in a study of graft-versus-host responses after intestinal transplantation. These receptors' targets are unknown. Repertoires were generated with immunoSEQ multiplex PCR, while TCRdb's copy carries only in-frame clones and drops some. The table lists approximately 88,000 clones, roughly nine tenths of them singletons. This specimen consisted of unstimulated CD4+ T cells sorted from spleen or lymph node cells, obtained before intestinal transplant. All receptors come from a human donor who received an intestinal transplant.

The CDR3, as DNA: TGTGCCAGCAGTTCGGACATCTATGGCTACACCTTC. Translation gives CASSSDIYGYTF. V gene TRBV7-9 combines with J gene TRBJ1-2; TRBD1 is a possible D gene (5 bases). This CDR3 is built from 12 residues. Germline CDR1 reads SEHNR; CDR2 reads FQNEAQ (reference sequence). V gave up 6 bases and J gave up 4 bases, with 9 bases separating them.

The V call is TRBV5-6, the J call TRBJ2-7; 8 nucleotides line up with TRBD2. The V gene end was trimmed by 0 bases and the J gene end by 10 bases; junction bases not matched to a gene: 9. This CDR3 region has 14 residues. CDR1 SGHDT and CDR2 YYEEEE come from the germline V gene. The CDR3 DNA reads TGTGCCAGCAGCTTGGGTGGAGCGGGGGTGAATCAGTACTTC. Translated, it gives CASSLGGAGVNQYF.

The chain employs TRBV6-1 and TRBJ1-3; TRBD1 agrees at 7 bases. Per the germline V gene, CDR1 is MNHNS and CDR2 is SASEGT. CDR3 length: 14 residues. The V and J ends lost 7 bases and 4 bases, in that order; junction bases with no gene match: 7. The CDR3 here is CASMNRGYGNTIYF. The CDR3 DNA reads as TGTGCCAGCATGAACAGGGGTTACGGAAACACCATATATTTT.

The V gene is TRBV6-1, the J gene TRBJ1-2; 8 nucleotides align to TRBD1. Germline CDR1 reads MNHNS; CDR2 reads SASEGT. J lost 4 bases, V lost 6 bases, and 7 bases had no gene match. The CDR3 is made up of 14 amino acids. The CDR3 bases are TGTGCCAGCAGAAACACAGGGGGAATCTATGGCTACACCTTC. As protein: CASRNTGGIYGYTF.

This clone came up once. The chain carries TRBV9 and TRBJ2-5; 9 positions agree with TRBD2. The length of the CDR3 is 16 residues. Trimming at V came to 2 bases and at J to 4 bases, leaving 9 bases not matched to a gene. Looked up from germline, CDR1 is SGDLS and CDR2 is YYNGEE. The CDR3 DNA is TGTGCCAGCAGCGTGGGAAGCGGGGGGACCAGAGAGACCCAGTACTTC. It specifies CASSVGSGGTRETQYF.

V and J are TRBV5-6 and TRBJ2-7; D is perhaps TRBD2 (5 bases). The CDR3 has 14 residues. Trimming pared 0 bases from V and 1 base from J, leaving 8 bases between. The germline V gene has CDR1 SGHDT and CDR2 YYEEEE. This CDR3 reads CASSLASGSYEQYF. CDR3 sequence (DNA): TGTGCCAGCAGCTTGGCGAGCGGATCCTACGAGCAGTACTTC. The full variable domain, with the rest looked up from reference TRBV5-6 and TRBJ2-7, is DAGVTQSPTHLIKTRGQQVTLRCSPKSGHDTVSWYQQALGQGPQFIFQYYEEEERQRGNFPDRFSGHQFPNYSSELNVNALLLGDSALYLCASSLASGSYEQYFGPGTRLTVT.

The genes are TRBV5-5 and TRBJ2-5; D remains unclear. CDR3 length: 14 residues. V shed 4 bases and J shed 5 bases, with 15 bases lying between them. The germline V gene encodes CDR1 SGHKS and CDR2 YYEKEE (reference sequence). The CDR3, as DNA: TGTGCCAGCAGCGATAACCTGAGATGGGAGACCCAGTACTTC. It encodes CASSDNLRWETQYF.

The chain carries TRBV9 and TRBJ1-3; D remains ambiguous. Germline V gives CDR1 SGDLS, CDR2 YYNGEE. Trimming removed 1 base at V and 4 bases at J, with 6 bases between. This CDR3 has 13 amino acids. The DNA for the CDR3 is TGTGCCAGCAGCGTATCTCAGGGAAACACCATATATTTT. Translated: CASSVSQGNTIYF.

This clone occurred a few times. The CDR3: CASSLEGGNTGELFF. CDR3 sequence (DNA): TGTGCCAGCAGCTTAGAAGGGGGGAACACCGGGGAGCTGTTTTTT. The chain couples TRBV7-6 to TRBJ2-2, with D maybe TRBD1 (6 bases). The CDR3 totals 15 residues. Germline lookup yields CDR1 SGHVS and CDR2 FNYEAQ. Trimming took off 1 base at V and 1 base at J, with 7 bases between the two ends.

The rearrangement links TRBV9 to TRBJ1-3; TRBD1 aligns across 7 bases. The germline CDR1 and CDR2 sequences are SGDLS and YYNGEE. This CDR3 is 18 amino acids long. After removal of 0 bases from V and 4 bases from J, the junction contained 13 bases not matched to a gene. The CDR3 is CASSVAPHGTAGGNTIYF. Written as DNA, the CDR3 is TGTGCCAGCAGCGTAGCCCCCCATGGGACAGCCGGCGGAAACACCATATATTTT.

The chain uses TRBV6-1 and TRBJ2-1, with TRBD2 matching over 10 bases. The CDR3 is 15 amino acids. The germline gives CDR1 MNHNS, CDR2 SASEGT. V gave up 1 base and J gave up 7 bases; unmatched junction bases: 4. The CDR3 loop reads CASSEGGLAWNEQFF. The CDR3 DNA reads as TGTGCCAGCAGTGAAGGGGGACTAGCGTGGAATGAGCAGTTCTTC.

The chain employs TRBV5-4 and TRBJ1-4; 9 positions agree with TRBD1. This CDR3 has 14 residues. Per germline, CDR1 SGHNT and CDR2 YYREEE (reference sequence). V trimming: 2 bases; J trimming: 8 bases; junction bases outside the gene matches: 4. CDR3 coding DNA: TGTGCCAGCAGCTTACAGGGGGCTTACGAAAAACTGTTTTTT. This translates into CASSLQGAYEKLFF.

The chain employs TRBV2 and TRBJ1-3; TRBD1 is a possible D gene (5 bases). This CDR3 has 13 amino acids. Trimming pared 8 bases from V and 3 bases from J, leaving 11 bases between. Germline V gene sequence: CDR1 SNHLY, CDR2 FYNNEI. CDR3 amino acids: CASGATHGNTIYF. CDR3 coding DNA: TGTGCCAGCGGGGCCACCCATGGAAACACCATATATTTT.

The rearrangement joins TRBV19 to TRBJ1-2, with 10 bases aligning to TRBD1. The CDR3 runs 16 residues. V dropped 4 bases and J dropped 5; count of bases not matched to a gene: 10. CDR1 LNHDA and CDR2 SQIVND come from the germline V gene (reference sequence). The DNA for the CDR3 is TGTGCCAGTAGTAGGAGGGGGGACAGGGGAACGTATGGCTACACCTTC. It translates to CASSRRGDRGTYGYTF.

The V and J genes are TRBV6-5 and TRBJ2-5; 7 positions match TRBD2. TRBJ2-7 explains the end of the DNA better; the J call may be wrong. Looked up from germline, CDR1 is MNHEY and CDR2 is SVGAGI. There are 15 residues in the CDR3. CDR3 sequence: CASSRSGDFPYEQYF. In DNA, the CDR3 is TGTGCCAGCAGTCGCAGCGGGGACTTCCCCTACGAGCAGTACTTC.

This clone has a single count. CDR3 sequence (DNA): TGTGCCTCTCAGGGCCAGTTCAATCAGCCCCAGCATTTT. Residues: CASQGQFNQPQHF. The chain couples TRBV10-3 to TRBJ1-5, with D tentatively TRBD1 (5 bases). Trimming took off 11 bases at V and 3 bases at J, with 14 bases between the two ends. CDR1 and CDR2 (germline): ENHRY, SYGVKD. CDR3 length: 13 amino acids.

V is TRBV7-3 and J is TRBJ1-1; D not certain. The CDR3 length is 11 residues. V lost 5 bases and J 10 bases, leaving 11 bases between the germline ends. From germline, CDR1 is SGHTA and CDR2 FQGTGA. The CDR3: CASSTGKGAFF. CDR3 sequence (DNA): TGTGCCAGCAGCACGGGGAAGGGAGCTTTCTTT.

The count of this clone is one. The chain joins TRBV29-1 to TRBJ1-1, with a weak D call TRBD1 (5 bases). V was clipped by 5 bases and J by 6 bases, with 16 bases between them. Germline V lookup: CDR1 SQVTM, CDR2 ANQGSEA. This CDR3 spans 13 amino acids. The CDR3 region has the DNA TGCAGCGTTCTCAGGGTGCAGCAACCTGAAGCTTTCTTT. Translating gives CSVLRVQQPEAFF.

The chain couples TRBV5-4 to TRBJ1-2; 7 positions agree with TRBD1. CDR1 and CDR2 (germline): SGHNT, YYREEE (reference sequence). Trimming cost V 4 bases and J 7 bases; bases outside gene matches: 7. The CDR3 contains 13 residues. In nucleotides, the CDR3 is TGTGCCAGCAGCCCCCAGGGGGATGCTGGCTACACCTTC. As protein: CASSPQGDAGYTF.

This clone appeared a few times. The J gene is TRBJ2-3, the V gene TRBV5-8, with D tentatively TRBD2 (6 bases). The germline V and J ends were trimmed by 4 bases and 4 bases, with 16 bases remaining between them. This CDR3 comprises 15 residues. CDR1 is SGHTS, CDR2 YDEGEE, per germline. As DNA, the CDR3 is TGTGCCAGCAGCGGTCCGGGACTGGGGGCAGATACGCAGTATTTT. Residues: CASSGPGLGADTQYF.

The chain couples TRBV7-6 to TRBJ1-1, with D perhaps TRBD1 (5 bases). V lost 1 base and J lost 3, with 9 bases in between. In germline, CDR1 is SGHVS, CDR2 FNYEAQ. The CDR3 spans 14 residues. The CDR3 DNA is TGTGCCAGCAGCTTAGGGGGCTTTGACACTGAAGCTTTCTTT. Translating gives CASSLGGFDTEAFF. The whole variable domain, filled in from reference TRBV7-6 and TRBJ1-1, reads GAGVSQSPRYKVTKRGQDVALRCDPISGHVSLYWYRQALGQGPEFLTYFNYEAQQDKSGLPNDRFSAERPEGSISTLTIQRTEQRDSAMYRCASSLGGFDTEAFFGQGTRLTVV.

This rearrangement joins TRBV19 to TRBJ2-3, with TRBD2 matching over 9 bases. Germline trimming cut 4 bases from V and 2 bases from J; bases unmatched to any gene: 4. Germline CDR1 is LNHDA and CDR2 is SQIVND (reference sequence). This CDR3 region has 15 residues. CDR3 bases: TGTGCCAGTAGTAATAGCGGGGGAACCACAGATACGCAGTATTTT. This gives the protein CASSNSGGTTDTQYF.

The chain links TRBV9 to TRBJ1-6; TRBD1 matches at 7 bases. V shed 1 base and J 9 bases; nucleotides not matched to a gene: 7. There are 15 residues in the CDR3. In germline, CDR1 is SGDLS, CDR2 YYNGEE. The CDR3 DNA reads TGTGCCAGCAGCGTACAACAGGGGTTCGGTTCACCCCTCCACTTT. Amino acids: CASSVQQGFGSPLHF.

The chain uses TRBV25-1 and TRBJ2-3, with 9 nucleotides matching TRBD1. V was pared by 3 bases and J by 4 bases, with 8 bases of the junction left unmatched. The CDR3 has 16 residues. Germline loops: CDR1 MGHDK, CDR2 SYGVNS. The CDR3 sequence is CASSEPGTGSSDTQYF. CDR3 bases: TGTGCCAGCAGTGAGCCGGGGACAGGGAGCTCAGATACGCAGTATTTT.

V is TRBV2 and J is TRBJ1-1, with D maybe TRBD1 (6 bases). The CDR3 totals 11 residues. Trimming took 8 bases from V and 8 from J, leaving 12 bases between them. Germline V gene lookup returns CDR1 SNHLY and CDR2 FYNNEI. The CDR3 is CASGGGGEAFF. The CDR3 nucleotides read TGTGCCAGCGGCGGGGGCGGAGAAGCTTTCTTT.

V is TRBV6-1 and J is TRBJ2-2, with 8 bases aligning to TRBD1. CDR3 length: 15 residues. Germline CDR1 MNHNS, CDR2 SASEGT. Trimming removed 0 bases from V and 6 bases from J; junction bases left unmatched: 3. The CDR3 spells CASSEAWTGSGELFF. Here the CDR3 DNA reads TGTGCCAGCAGTGAAGCCTGGACAGGGTCCGGGGAGCTGTTTTTT.

The chain uses TRBV7-3 and TRBJ1-1; possible D gene TRBD1, 5 bases. The V gene lost 2 bases and the J gene lost 0 bases, with 16 bases spanning the gap. CDR1 is SGHTA and CDR2 is FQGTGA in the germline V gene. CDR3 length: 17 residues. DNA for the CDR3: TGTGCCAGCAGCTTAGTCCCGGGGGGTCTTATGAACACTGAAGCTTTCTTT. It translates to CASSLVPGGLMNTEAFF.

The V gene is TRBV6-5, the J gene TRBJ1-2; D uncertain. The CDR3 consists of 13 residues. Germline lookup yields CDR1 MNHEY and CDR2 SVGAGI. The V end lost 2 bases, the J end lost 0 bases, and 4 bases lay between the germline ends. CDR3 protein: CASSYRANYGYTF. DNA for the CDR3: TGTGCCAGCAGTTACCGGGCTAACTATGGCTACACCTTC.

A single count supports this clone. The chain joins TRBV6-1 to TRBJ1-1; D is perhaps TRBD1 (6 bases). This CDR3 is 14 amino acids long. Germline V gives CDR1 MNHNS, CDR2 SASEGT. The V end lost 6 bases, the J end lost 1 base, and 12 bases lay between the germline ends. CDR3: CASRADSKNTEAFF. The CDR3 nucleotides read TGTGCCAGCAGGGCGGACAGTAAGAACACTGAAGCTTTCTTT.